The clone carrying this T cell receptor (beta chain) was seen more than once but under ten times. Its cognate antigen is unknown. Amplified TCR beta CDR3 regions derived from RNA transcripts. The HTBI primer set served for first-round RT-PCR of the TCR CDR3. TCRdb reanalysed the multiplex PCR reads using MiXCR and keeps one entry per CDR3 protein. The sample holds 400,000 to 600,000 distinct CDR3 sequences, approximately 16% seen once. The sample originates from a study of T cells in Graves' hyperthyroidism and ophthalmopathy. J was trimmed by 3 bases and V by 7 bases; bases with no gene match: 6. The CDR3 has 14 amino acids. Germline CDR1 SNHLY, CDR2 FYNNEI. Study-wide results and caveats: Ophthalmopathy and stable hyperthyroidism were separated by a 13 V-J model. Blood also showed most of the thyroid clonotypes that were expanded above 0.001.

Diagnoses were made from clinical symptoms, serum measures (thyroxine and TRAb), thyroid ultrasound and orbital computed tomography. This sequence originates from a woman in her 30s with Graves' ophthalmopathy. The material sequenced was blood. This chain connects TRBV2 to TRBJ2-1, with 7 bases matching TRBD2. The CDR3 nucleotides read TGTGCCAGCACTTGGGAGGGCCTCTACAATGAGCAGTTCTTC. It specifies CASTWEGLYNEQFF.